This T cell receptor (beta chain) was retrieved from a study of cytomegalovirus exposure and HLA in healthy donors (dated 2017 in TCRdb). About the full investigation: An earlier analysis of several hundred of the donors reported about 250 Gb of sequence data and 117 million unique TCR beta sequences from around 200 million T cells. An early release that covered roughly 600 HLA-typed donors contained about 300 gigabases of sequencing data and 75 million to 100 million unique TCR sequences. Of the roughly 390 genotyped donors, less than 90% were placed in the genetic ancestry cluster associated with self-reported Caucasian donors. The aim of the study was to test whether cataloging public T cell receptors could identify signatures of past pathogen exposure. The T cell repertoires of 550 to 850 subjects were profiled by immunosequencing and related to cytomegalovirus serostatus. A separate validation cohort of some 130 different subjects was used in addition to the approximately 610-subject first cohort. To predict cytomegalovirus infection status, the study combined high-throughput TCR immunosequencing, statistical association of individual TCRs with disease status, and machine learning. A later analysis re-examined previously published TCR beta repertoires from more than 550 donors and added high-resolution HLA genotyping to investigate patterns of TCR occurrence. Rather than using new phenotypic data, the later analysis identified candidate immune exposures from TCR beta sequences and from how often those sequences occurred across donors. An earlier analysis of 587 of the donors applied high-throughput TCR beta sequencing to assess whether each TCR beta V gene segment acted as functional or pseudogenic. Donor age, sex, ethnicity and CMV serostatus were collected together with the repertoire data. A later genetic analysis used genome-wide SNP genotypes for about 55% of the 666 donors, treating that subset as a discovery cohort. All discovery cohort repertoires had been generated on a single sequencing platform. HLA typing included class I and class II loci at four-digit resolution. Typing coverage differed by locus: A, B, C, DRB1 and DQB1 were typed in roughly 620-640 donors, DQA1 in roughly 500, DPA1 in approximately 610, and DPB1 in around 440. Several DR-DQ haplotypes were treated as single units for association and clustering because of strong linkage in the cohort. Among several hundred genotyped donors of the cohort, an average of approximately 200,000 unique TCR beta nucleotide sequences was sequenced per donor, of which 15% to 20% were non-productive. Overall study outcomes, separate from this receptor: At a false discovery rate of 0.05, a later analysis linked some 18,000 TCR beta sequences to specific HLA alleles. Sequencing depth was assumed to be roughly uniform across donors in the presence/absence analyses, though that assumption may not hold. For the cohort, immune exposure information was limited to CMV serostatus. Broadly in line with IMGT annotations, most TCR beta V segments showed up in productive rearrangements about 90% or about 30% of the time in an earlier analysis of several hundred of the donors. The classifier was reported to diagnose cytomegalovirus status with high specificity and sensitivity in both the original and validation cohorts. According to a later genetic analysis, donors in an Asian-associated ancestry cluster had fewer N-insertions in productive TCRs than the approximately 610-donor mean. A group of highly shared sequence variants was considered likely to be a technical artifact of the sequencing pipeline. The authors suggested that the approach could potentially be generalized to other disease states and immunological phenotypes. Because the 87-base-pair reads could not distinguish some IMGT-functional V segments, including TRBV6-2 and TRBV6-3, those segments were excluded. When HLA alleles, especially DR and DQ, strongly co-occurred, attributing TCR associations to individual alleles was difficult. A further reported finding was that TCR beta sequences accurately predicted the HLA-A and HLA-B alleles for most subjects in the first cohort. HLA typing was unavailable for some donors at each locus, so association tests used only the typed subset. In vitro tests confirmed that a few of the cytomegalovirus-associated TCR beta chains recognize cytomegalovirus antigens. A later analysis reported that several top co-occurrence clusters appeared linked to parvovirus B19, influenza, CMV and Epstein-Barr virus. Because counts were too low, under 20 rarely observed V segments, including chromosome 9 orphons, were left out of the earlier analysis of roughly 600 of the donors. Linkage disequilibrium might explain the correlated functional status among segregating V segments, but an unknown experimental factor could not be excluded. According to a later analysis, most CMV-associated TCR beta chains appeared to be HLA-restricted, and the HLA associations seemed to be driven largely by CMV exposure. Most TCR sequences were observed very rarely across donors, whereas some public TCRs were present in many individuals. In a later genetic analysis, a missense DCLRE1C variant was associated with V-gene and J-gene trimming of TCR beta chains, and the association was replicated in an independent cohort. In a later analysis, the rate of TCR association differed among HLA loci, with DRB1 alleles having the most associated TCRs and HLA-C alleles having the fewest. Compared with equally common non-associated chains, HLA-associated TCR beta chains in a later analysis were more clonally expanded and had lower generation probabilities. The cohort was sequenced for TCR beta chains only, and without alpha or paired-chain data the features that could be detected were limited. A total of roughly 160 TCR beta chains were listed by the study as associated with cytomegalovirus.

The cohort comprised 710 or so healthy bone marrow donors. All cohort members were sampled while nominally healthy, although unrecorded immune exposures were likely present. The donor tested CMV seronegative and was one of the 352 seronegative cohort members. Each donor provided a peripheral blood sample, and peripheral blood mononuclear cells were used for TCR beta sequencing. Genomic DNA was extracted from the blood cell samples with the Qiagen DNeasy Blood Extraction Kit. The library was produced with the immunoSEQ multiplex PCR assay. The multiplex PCR relied on a mix of 60 forward primers for TCR Vbeta segments and 13 reverse primers for TCR Jbeta segments. Amplification of the CDR3 region of rearranged TCR beta genes was performed with a multiplex PCR assay on genomic DNA. The amplified TCR beta libraries were sequenced on the Illumina HiSeq System as 87-base-pair reads. Processing in the source paper ran as follows. In a later analysis, some 80 million unique TCR beta chains were counted across the 650 to 700 repertoires, and roughly 10 million of these chains were shared by at least two donors. Raw reads were error-corrected and collapsed into unique sequences with a nearest-neighbor algorithm that merged closely related sequences to remove PCR and sequencing errors. V, D and J gene segments were assigned by aligning CDR3 sequences to IMGT reference sequences. For a sequence to be retained, at least a six-nucleotide match to both a V gene segment and a J gene segment was required. Rearrangements were called productive when the CDR3 lacked stop codons and stayed in frame with V and J; all others were non-productive. CDR3 was defined by IMGT convention, running from the second conserved V-encoded cysteine to the conserved J-encoded phenylalanine. Sequences without an unambiguous match to a single V gene segment were excluded from the earlier analysis of a few hundred of the donors. In an earlier analysis of some 590 of the donors, a V segment was called functional when productive rearrangements were above 56.7%, and segregating when the standard deviation between donors exceeded 5%. A statistical classification framework was developed to diagnose cytomegalovirus status using the catalog of TCR beta chain sequences. V and J gene assignment, in a later analysis, came from comparing TCR nucleotide sequences with IMGT/GENE-DB human TR gene sequences. Using the TCRdist pipeline, a later analysis assigned CDR3 sequences along with most-parsimonious VDJ recombination scenarios. In a later analysis, each TCR beta chain was defined by its CDR3 amino acid sequence together with its V-gene family, and reads without a unique V-gene family were excluded. A later analysis removed several hundred highly shared, low-generation-probability nucleotide sequences to deal with suspected cross-contamination and a sequencing artifact. A later analysis calculated a clonal expansion index for each public chain from normalized within-repertoire ranks of inferred template counts. Generation probabilities in a later analysis came from a VDJ recombination model fitted to out-of-frame rearrangements, and those results were checked against IGoR. Hypergeometric tests were used in a later analysis to score TCR-TCR, TCR-HLA and TCR-CMV co-occurrence, with a repertoire-size bias correction applied to the TCR pairs. A later analysis estimated false discovery rates by permuting HLA or CMV assignments 20 times. A later analysis grouped co-occurring TCRs with DBSCAN, adding TCRdist sequence similarity when clustering within HLA-allele-positive subsets. Repertoires with fewer than 30,000 or more than 120,000 public chains were left out of co-occurrence clustering, as were several repertoires with anomalous nucleotide sharing. In its TCRdb copy, this immuneACCESS table keeps in-frame sequences only and misses some clones. Where compared with another copy, unresolved V genes explain less than half of these, and the others have no known cause. Clone size and V and J calls were adopted from that table, with D and trimming inferred from the DNA. The sample table contains about 140,000 clones; only one count was recorded for 70% to 85% of them. The ten largest account for about 2% of the sample.

In the germline V gene, CDR1 corresponds to MRHNA and CDR2 to SNTAGT. The CDR3 measures 12 amino acids from cysteine to phenylalanine. The only DNA kept is the CDR3, 36 bases in frame from the first base. At the junction V is shortened by 11 bases and J by 4 bases, with 11 bases in between. With regard to this clone: Its antigen remains undetermined. The input lacks base qualities; no much larger clone sits a single base away.

This sequence uses TRBV6-4 and TRBJ2-2; the D gene is not confidently resolved. Sequencing was performed on PBMCs. The TCR comes from a man aged 40-49 years in good health and CMV-seronegative. Here the CDR3 is given as CARRVGTGELFF. The DNA is TGTGCCCGCCGGGTCGGCACCGGGGAGCTGTTTTTT.